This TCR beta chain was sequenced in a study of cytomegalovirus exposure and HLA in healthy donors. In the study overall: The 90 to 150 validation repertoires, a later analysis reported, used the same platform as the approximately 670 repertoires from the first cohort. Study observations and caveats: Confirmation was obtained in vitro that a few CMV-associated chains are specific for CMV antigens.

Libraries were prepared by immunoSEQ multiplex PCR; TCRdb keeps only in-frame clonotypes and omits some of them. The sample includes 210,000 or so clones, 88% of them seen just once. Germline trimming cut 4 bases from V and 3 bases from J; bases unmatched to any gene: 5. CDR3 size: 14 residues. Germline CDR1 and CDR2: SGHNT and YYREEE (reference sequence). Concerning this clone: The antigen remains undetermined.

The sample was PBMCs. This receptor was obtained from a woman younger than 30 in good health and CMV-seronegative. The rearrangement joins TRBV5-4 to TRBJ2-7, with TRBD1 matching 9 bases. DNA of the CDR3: TGTGCCAGCAGCGGCCGGGACAGGGTCTACGAGCAGTACTTC. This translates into CASSGRDRVYEQYF.